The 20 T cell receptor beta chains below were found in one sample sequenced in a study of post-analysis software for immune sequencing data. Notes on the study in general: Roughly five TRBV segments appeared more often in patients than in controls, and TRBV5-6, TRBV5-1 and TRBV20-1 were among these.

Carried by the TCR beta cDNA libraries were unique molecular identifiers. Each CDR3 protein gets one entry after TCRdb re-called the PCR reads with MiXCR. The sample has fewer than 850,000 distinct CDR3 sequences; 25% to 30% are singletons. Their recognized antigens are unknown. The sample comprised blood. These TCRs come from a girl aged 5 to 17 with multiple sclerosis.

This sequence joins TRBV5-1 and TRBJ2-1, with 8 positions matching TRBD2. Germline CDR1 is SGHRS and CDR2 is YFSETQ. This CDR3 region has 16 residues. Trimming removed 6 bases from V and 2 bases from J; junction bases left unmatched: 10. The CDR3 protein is CASNPTPGLAYNEQFF. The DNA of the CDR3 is TGCGCCAGCAACCCAACTCCGGGACTAGCCTACAATGAGCAGTTCTTC.

The CDR3 coding sequence is TGTGCCAGCAGTGAAGCTTGGGACAGGGTTCAGATTAGGCGAGATCAATCCTACGAGCAGTACTTC. Its protein is CASSEAWDRVQIRRDQSYEQYF. The chain couples TRBV6-1 to TRBJ2-7, with TRBD1 identical over 9 bases. Germline trimming cut 0 bases from V and 1 base from J; bases unmatched to any gene: 22. This CDR3 contains 22 residues. Germline lookup yields CDR1 MNHNS and CDR2 SASEGT.

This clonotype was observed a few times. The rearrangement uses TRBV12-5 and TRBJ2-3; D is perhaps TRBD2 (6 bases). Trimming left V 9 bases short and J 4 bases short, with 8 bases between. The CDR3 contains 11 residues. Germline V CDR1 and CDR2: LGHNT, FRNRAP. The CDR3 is CASGSPDTQYF. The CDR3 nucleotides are TGTGCTAGCGGGAGCCCAGATACGCAGTATTTT. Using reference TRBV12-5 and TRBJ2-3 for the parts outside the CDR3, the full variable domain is DARVTQTPRHKVTEMGQEVTMRCQPILGHNTVFWYRQTMMQGLELLAYFRNRAPLDDSGMPKDRFSAEMPDATLATLKIQPSEPRDSAVYFCASGSPDTQYFGPGTRLTVL.

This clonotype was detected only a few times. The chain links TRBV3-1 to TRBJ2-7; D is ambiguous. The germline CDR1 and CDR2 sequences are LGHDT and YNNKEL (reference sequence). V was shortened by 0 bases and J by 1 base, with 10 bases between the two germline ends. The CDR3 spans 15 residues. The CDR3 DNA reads TGTGCCAGCAGCCAAGAGGGCAGCCCATCCTACGAGCAGTACTTC. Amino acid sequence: CASSQEGSPSYEQYF.

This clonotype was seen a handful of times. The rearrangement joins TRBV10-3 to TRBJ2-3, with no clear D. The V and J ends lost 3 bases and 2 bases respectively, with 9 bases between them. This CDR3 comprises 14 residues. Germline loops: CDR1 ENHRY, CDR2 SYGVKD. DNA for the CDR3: TGTGCCATCAGTGATCGCGAGGACACAGATACGCAGTATTTT. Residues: CAISDREDTDTQYF.

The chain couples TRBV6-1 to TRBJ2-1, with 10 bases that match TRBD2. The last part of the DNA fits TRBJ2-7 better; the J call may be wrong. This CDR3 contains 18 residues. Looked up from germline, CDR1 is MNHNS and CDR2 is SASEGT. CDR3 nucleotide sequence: TGTGCCAGCAGTGGGTTGACTAGCGGGCCTACCACCTACAATGAGCAGTACTTC. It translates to CASSGLTSGPTTYNEQYF.

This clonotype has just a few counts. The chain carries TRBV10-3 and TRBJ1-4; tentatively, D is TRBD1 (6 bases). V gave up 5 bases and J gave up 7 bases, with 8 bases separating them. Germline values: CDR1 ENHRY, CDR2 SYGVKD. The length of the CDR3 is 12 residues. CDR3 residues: CAISPGAEKLFF. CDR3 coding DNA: TGTGCCATCAGTCCAGGGGCTGAAAAACTGTTTTTT.

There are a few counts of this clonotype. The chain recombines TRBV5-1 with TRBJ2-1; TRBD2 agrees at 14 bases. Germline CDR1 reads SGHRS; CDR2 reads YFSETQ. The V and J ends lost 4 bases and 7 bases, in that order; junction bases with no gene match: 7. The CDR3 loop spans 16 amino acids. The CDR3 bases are TGCGCCAGCAGCGGGGGGGGACTAGCGGGAGCGAATGAGCAGTTCTTC. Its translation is CASSGGGLAGANEQFF.

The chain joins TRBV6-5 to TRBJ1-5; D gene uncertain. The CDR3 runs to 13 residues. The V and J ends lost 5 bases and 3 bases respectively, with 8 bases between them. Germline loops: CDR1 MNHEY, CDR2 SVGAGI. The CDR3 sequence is CASSRVNNQPQHF. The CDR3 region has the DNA TGTGCCAGCAGTCGAGTTAACAATCAGCCCCAGCATTTT.

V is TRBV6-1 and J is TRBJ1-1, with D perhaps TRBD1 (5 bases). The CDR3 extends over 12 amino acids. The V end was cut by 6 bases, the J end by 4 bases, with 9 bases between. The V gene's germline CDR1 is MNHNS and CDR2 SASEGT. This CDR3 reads CASRGGGTEAFF. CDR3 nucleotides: TGTGCCAGCAGGGGGGGAGGCACTGAAGCTTTCTTT.

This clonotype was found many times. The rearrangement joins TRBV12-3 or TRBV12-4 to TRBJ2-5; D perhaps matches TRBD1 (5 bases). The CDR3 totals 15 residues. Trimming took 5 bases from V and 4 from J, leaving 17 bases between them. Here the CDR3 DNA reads TGTGCCAGCAGTCGATTAGCAGGTCAGGGAGAGACCCAGTACTTC. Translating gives CASSRLAGQGETQYF.

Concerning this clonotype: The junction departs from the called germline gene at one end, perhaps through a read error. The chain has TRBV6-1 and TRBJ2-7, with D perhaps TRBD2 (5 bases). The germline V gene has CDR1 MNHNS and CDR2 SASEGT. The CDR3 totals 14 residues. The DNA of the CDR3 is TGTGTCAGCAGAGCCGGGATAAATCCTTACGAGCAGTACTTC. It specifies CVSRAGINPYEQYF.

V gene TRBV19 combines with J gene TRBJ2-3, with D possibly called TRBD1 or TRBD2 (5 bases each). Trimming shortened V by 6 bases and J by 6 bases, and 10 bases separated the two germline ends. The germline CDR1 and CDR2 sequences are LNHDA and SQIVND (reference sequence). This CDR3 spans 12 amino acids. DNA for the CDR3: TGTGCCAGTAGAGGGGACCCCGATACGCAGTATTTT. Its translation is CASRGDPDTQYF.

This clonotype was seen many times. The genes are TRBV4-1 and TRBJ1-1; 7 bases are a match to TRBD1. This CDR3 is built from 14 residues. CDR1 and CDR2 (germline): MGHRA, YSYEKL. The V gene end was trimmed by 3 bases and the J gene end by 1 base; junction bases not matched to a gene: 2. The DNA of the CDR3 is TGCGCCAGCAGCCAGGACAGGAGGAACACTGAAGCTTTCTTT. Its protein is CASSQDRRNTEAFF.

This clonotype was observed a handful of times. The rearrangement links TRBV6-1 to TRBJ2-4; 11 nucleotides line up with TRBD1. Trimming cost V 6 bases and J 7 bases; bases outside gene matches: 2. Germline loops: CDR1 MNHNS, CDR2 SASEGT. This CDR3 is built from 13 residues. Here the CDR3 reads CASRGQGVNIQYF. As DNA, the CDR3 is TGTGCCAGCAGGGGACAGGGGGTTAACATTCAGTACTTC.

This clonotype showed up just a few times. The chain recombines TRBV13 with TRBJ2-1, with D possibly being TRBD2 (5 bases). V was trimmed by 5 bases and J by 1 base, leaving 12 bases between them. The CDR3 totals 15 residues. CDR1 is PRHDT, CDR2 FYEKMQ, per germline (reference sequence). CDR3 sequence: CASSIGGPSYNEQFF. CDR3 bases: TGTGCCAGCAGCATTGGCGGGCCTTCCTACAATGAGCAGTTCTTC.

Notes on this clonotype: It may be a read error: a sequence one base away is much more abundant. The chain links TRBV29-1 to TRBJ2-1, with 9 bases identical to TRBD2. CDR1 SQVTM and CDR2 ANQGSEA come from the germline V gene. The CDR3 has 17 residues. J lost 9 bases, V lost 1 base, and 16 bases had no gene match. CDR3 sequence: CSVEVNHRGGRGGEQFF. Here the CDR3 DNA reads TGCAGCGTTGAAGTCAACCATCGCGGCGGGAGGGGTGGTGAGCAGTTCTTC.

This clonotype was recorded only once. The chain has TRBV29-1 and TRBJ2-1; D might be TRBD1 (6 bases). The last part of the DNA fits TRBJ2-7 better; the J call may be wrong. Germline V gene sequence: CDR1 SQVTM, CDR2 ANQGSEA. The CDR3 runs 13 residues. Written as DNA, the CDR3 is TGCAGCGTCACAGGGAGCTCCTACAATGAGCAGTACTTC. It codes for CSVTGSSYNEQYF.

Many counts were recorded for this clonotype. For the CDR3, the DNA is TGCGCCAGCAGCTTGGGACAGGGTGGGGCCAACGTCCTGACTTTC. Translation gives CASSLGQGGANVLTF. V is TRBV5-1 and J is TRBJ2-6; 7 bases fit TRBD1. The CDR3 extends over 15 amino acids. V trimming: 0 bases; J trimming: 3 bases; junction bases outside the gene matches: 0. Germline lookup yields CDR1 SGHRS and CDR2 YFSETQ. The variable domain in full, with the rest retrieved from reference TRBV5-1 and TRBJ2-6, is KAGVTQTPRYLIKTRGQQVTLSCSPISGHRSVSWYQQTPGQGLQFLFEYFSETQRNKGNFPGRFSGRQFSNSRSEMNVSTLELGDSALYLCASSLGQGGANVLTFGAGSRLTVL.

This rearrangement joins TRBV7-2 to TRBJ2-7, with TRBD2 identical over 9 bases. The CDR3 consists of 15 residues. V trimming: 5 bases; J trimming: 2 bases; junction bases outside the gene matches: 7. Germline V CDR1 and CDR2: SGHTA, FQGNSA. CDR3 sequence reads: CASSQTSGNPYEQYF. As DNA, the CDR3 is TGTGCCAGCAGCCAGACTAGCGGTAACCCCTACGAGCAGTACTTC.